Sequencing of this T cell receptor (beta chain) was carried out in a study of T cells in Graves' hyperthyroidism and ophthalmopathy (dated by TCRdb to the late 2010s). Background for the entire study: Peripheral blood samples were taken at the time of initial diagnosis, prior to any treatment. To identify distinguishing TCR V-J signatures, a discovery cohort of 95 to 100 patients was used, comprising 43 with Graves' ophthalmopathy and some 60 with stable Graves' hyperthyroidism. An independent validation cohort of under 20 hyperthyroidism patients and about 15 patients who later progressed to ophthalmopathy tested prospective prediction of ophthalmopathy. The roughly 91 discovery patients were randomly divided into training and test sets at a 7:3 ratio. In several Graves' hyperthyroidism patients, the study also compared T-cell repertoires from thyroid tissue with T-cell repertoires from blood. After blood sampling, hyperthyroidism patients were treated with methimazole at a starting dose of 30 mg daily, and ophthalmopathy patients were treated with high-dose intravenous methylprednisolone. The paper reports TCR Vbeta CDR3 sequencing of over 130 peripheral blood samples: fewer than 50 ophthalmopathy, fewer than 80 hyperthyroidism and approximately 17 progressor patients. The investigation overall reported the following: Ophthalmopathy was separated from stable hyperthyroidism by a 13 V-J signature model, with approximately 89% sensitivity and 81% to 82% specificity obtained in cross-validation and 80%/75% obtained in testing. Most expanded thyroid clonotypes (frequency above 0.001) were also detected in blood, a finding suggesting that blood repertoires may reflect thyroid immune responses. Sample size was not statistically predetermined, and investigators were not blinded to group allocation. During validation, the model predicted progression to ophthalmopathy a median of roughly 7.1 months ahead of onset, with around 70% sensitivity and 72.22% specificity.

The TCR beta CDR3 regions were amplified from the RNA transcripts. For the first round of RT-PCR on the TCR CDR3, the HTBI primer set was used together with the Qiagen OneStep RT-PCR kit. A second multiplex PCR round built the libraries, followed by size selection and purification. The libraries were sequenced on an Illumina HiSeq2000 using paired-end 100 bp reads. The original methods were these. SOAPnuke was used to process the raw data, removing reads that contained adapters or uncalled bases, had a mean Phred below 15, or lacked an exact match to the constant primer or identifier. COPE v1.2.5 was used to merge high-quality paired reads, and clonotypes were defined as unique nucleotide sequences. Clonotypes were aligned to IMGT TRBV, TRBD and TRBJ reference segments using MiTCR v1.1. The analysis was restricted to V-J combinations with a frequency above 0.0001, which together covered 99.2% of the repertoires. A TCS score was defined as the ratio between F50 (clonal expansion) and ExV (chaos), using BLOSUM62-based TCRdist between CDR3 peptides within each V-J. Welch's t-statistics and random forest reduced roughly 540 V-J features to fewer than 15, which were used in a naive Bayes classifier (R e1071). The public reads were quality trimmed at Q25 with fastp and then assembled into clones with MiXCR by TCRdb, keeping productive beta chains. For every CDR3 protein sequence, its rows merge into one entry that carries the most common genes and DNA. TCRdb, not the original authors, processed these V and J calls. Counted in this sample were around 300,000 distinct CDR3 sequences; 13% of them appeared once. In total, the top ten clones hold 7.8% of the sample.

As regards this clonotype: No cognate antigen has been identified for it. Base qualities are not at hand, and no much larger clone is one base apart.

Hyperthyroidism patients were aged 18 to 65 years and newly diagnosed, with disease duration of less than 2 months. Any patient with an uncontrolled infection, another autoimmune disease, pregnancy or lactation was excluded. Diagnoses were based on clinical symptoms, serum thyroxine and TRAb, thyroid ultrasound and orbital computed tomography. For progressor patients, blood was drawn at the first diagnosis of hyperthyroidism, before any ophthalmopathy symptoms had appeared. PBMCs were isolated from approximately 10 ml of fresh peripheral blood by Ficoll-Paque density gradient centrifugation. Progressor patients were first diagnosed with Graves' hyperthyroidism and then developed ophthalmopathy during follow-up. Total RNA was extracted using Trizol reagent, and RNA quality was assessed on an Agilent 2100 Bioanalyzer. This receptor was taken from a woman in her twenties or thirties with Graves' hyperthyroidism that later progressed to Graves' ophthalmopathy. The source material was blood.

CDR3 reads: CASSGLLDLRHF. The DNA reads TGTGCCAGCAGTGGGCTACTGGACCTTCGACATTTT. The chain is assembled from TRBV2 and TRBJ1-5; a confident D gene designation cannot be given. V was cut back by 4 bases and J by 16 bases, leaving a gap of 17 bases between them. The CDR3 starts with the cysteine, ends with the phenylalanine, and has 12 residues. The kept DNA is CDR3 alone, 36 bases in frame from the first base. The germline V gene sets CDR1 to SNHLY and CDR2 to FYNNEI.